This T cell receptor (beta chain) was recovered during a study of molecular identifiers for immune sequencing clone quantification. The CDR3 consists of 16 residues. This clonotype came up many times. Using its own MiXCR run on the PCR reads, TCRdb lists one record per CDR3 protein. The repertoire holds about 320,000 distinct CDR3 sequences, with 20% to 25% as singletons. V and J are TRBV21-1 and TRBJ2-7; the table's D call of TRBD1 was not tested on the DNA. TRBV21-1 is a pseudogene. The TCR comes from a human donor in good health. Some libraries in this study had Jurkat cell RNA spiked in. Sequencing used naive CD8+ T cells from blood, with Jurkat cell RNA spiked in. Subset indicated: FACS-sorted CD8+CD4-CCR7+CD45RA+ naive T cells. For the CDR3, the DNA is TGTGCCAGCAGGGTACGGAGGACAGGGGAGGGCTACGAGCAGTACTTC. As protein: CASRVRRTGEGYEQYF.